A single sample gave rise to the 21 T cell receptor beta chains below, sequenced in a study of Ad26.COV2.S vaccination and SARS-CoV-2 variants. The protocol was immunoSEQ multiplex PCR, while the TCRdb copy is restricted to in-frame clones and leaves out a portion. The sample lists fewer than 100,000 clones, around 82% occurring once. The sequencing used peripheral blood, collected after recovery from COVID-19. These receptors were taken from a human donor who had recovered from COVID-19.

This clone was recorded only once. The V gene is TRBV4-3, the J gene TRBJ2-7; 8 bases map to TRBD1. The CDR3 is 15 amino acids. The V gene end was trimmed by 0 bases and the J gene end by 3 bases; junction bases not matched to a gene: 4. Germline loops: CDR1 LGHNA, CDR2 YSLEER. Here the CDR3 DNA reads TGCGCCAGCAGCCAAGATTCCACAGGGGGCTACGAGCAGTACTTC. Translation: CASSQDSTGGYEQYF.

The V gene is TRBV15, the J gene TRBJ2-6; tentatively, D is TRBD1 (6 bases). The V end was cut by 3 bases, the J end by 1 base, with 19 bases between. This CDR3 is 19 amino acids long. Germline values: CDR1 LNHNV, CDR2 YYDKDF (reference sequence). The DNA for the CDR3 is TGTGCCACCAGCAGGGGGACACTTAGGGCCGATTCTGGGGCCAACGTCCTGACTTTC. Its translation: CATSRGTLRADSGANVLTF.

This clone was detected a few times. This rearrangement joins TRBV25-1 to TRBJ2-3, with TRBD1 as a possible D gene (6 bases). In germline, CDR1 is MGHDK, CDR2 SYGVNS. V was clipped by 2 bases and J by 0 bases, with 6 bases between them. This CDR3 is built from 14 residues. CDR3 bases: TGTGCCAGCAGTGAAGGACAGAGCACAGATACGCAGTATTTT. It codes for CASSEGQSTDTQYF.

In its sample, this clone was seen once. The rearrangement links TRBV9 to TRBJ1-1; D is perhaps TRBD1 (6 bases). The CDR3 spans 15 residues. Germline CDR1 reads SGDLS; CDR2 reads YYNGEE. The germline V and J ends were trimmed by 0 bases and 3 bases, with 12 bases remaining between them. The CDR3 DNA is TGTGCCAGCAGCGTAGGACTGGGGGCTGACACTGAAGCTTTCTTT. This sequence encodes CASSVGLGADTEAFF.

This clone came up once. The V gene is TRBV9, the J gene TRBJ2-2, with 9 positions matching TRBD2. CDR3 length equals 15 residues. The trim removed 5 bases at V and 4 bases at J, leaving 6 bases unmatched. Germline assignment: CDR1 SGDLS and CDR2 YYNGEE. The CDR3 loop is CASSSSGKGTGELFF. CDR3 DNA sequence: TGTGCCAGCAGTTCTAGCGGGAAGGGCACCGGGGAGCTGTTTTTT.

CDR3 DNA: TGTGCCCCAGGGGGGAGGGGCCCCGCGGTAGAGACCCAGTACTTC. Translating gives CAPGGRGPAVETQYF. The genes are TRBV28 and TRBJ2-5, with D perhaps matching TRBD1 or TRBD2 (7 bases each). Trimming left V 11 bases short and J 4 bases short, with 23 bases between. Germline V gene data show CDR1 as MDHEN and CDR2 as SYDVKM. The CDR3 has 15 residues.

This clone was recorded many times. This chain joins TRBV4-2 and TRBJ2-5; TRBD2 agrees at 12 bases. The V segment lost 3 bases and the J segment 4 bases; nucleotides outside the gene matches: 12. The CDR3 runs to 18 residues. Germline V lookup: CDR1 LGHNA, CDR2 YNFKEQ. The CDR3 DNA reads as TGTGCCAGCAGCCACTACCTCTCGCTAGCGGGAGGGCCAGAGACCCAGTACTTC. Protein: CASSHYLSLAGGPETQYF.

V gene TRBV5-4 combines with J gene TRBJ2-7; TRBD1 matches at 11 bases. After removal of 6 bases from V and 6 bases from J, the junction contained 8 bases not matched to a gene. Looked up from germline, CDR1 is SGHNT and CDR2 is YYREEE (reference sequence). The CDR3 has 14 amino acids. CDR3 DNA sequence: TGTGCCAGCACCCCCGGACAGGGGGCGGCCGAGCAGTACTTC. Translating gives CASTPGQGAAEQYF.

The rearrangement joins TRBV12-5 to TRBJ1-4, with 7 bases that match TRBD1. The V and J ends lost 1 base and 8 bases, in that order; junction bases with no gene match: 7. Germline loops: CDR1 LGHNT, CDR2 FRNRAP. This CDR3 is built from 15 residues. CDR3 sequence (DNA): TGTGCTAGTGGTTTGGATAAGGGGGCGCACGAAAAACTGTTTTTT. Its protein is CASGLDKGAHEKLFF.

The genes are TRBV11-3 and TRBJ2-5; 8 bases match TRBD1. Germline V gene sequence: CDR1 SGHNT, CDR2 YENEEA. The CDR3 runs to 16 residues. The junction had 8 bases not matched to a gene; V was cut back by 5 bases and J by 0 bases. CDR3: CASSQGAGLHQETQYF. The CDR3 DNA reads TGTGCCAGCAGCCAGGGGGCGGGACTTCACCAAGAGACCCAGTACTTC.

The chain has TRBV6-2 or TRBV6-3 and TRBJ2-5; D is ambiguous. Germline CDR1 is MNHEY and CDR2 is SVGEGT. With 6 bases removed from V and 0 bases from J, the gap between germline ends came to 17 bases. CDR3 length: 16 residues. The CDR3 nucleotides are TGTGCCAGCAGCTCAACTCCGAGATCGTACCAAGAGACCCAGTACTTC. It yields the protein CASSSTPRSYQETQYF.

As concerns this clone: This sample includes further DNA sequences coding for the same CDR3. Here the CDR3 DNA reads TGTGCCAGCAGTACTAGCACAGATACGCAGTATTTT. Translating gives CASSTSTDTQYF. The chain is built from TRBV7-2 and TRBJ2-3; unclear D gene. The CDR3 contains 12 residues. Between the trimmed V and J ends, which lost 6 bases and 0 bases, there was a span of 4 bases. The germline CDR1 and CDR2 sequences are SGHTA and FQGNSA.

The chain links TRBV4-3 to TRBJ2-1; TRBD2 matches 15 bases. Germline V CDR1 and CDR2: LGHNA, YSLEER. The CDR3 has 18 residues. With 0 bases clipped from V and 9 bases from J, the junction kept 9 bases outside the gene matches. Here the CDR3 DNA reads TGCGCCAGCAGCCAAGATCTCGCCGGGACTAGCGGGAGGAGTGAGCAGTTCTTC. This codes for CASSQDLAGTSGRSEQFF.

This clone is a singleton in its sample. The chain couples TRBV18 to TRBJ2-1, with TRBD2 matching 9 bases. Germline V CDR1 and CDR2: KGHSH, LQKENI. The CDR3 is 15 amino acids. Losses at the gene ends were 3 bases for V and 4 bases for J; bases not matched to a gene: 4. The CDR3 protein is CASSPLAGDYNEQFF. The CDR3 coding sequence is TGTGCCAGCTCACCCTTAGCGGGAGATTACAATGAGCAGTTCTTC.

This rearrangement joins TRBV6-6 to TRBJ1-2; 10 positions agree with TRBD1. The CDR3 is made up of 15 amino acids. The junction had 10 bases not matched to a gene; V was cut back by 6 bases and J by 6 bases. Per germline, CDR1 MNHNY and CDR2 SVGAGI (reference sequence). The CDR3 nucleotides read TGTGCCAGCAGAACCCCGGGACAGGGGTTTAATGGCTACACCTTC. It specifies CASRTPGQGFNGYTF.

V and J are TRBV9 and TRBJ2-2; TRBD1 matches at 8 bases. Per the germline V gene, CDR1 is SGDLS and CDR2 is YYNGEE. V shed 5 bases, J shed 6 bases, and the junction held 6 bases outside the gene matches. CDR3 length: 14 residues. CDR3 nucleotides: TGTGCCAGCAGGGACAGGGTAGAGTCCGGGGAGCTGTTTTTT. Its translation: CASRDRVESGELFF.

The CDR3: CASSDHRARLINEQFF. Written as DNA, the CDR3 is TGCGCCAGCAGTGACCACCGGGCCAGGCTCATCAATGAGCAGTTCTTC. The chain links TRBV10-1 to TRBJ2-1; D is unresolved. CDR3 length: 16 amino acids. Germline CDR1 WNHNN, CDR2 SYGVQD (reference sequence). With 3 bases removed from V and 6 bases from J, the gap between germline ends came to 18 bases.

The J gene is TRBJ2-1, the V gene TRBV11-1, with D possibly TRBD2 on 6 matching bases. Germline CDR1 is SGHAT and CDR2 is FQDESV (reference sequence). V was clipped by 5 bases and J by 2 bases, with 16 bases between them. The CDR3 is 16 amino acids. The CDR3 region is CASSPVGGGPYNEQFF. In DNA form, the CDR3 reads TGTGCCAGCAGCCCCGTAGGAGGAGGGCCCTACAATGAGCAGTTCTTC.

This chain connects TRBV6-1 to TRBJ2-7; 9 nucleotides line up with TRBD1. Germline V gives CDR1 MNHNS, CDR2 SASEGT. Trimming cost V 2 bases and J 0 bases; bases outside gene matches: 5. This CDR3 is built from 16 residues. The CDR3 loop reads CASSERDRAISYEQYF. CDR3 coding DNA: TGTGCCAGCAGTGAAAGGGACAGGGCAATCTCCTACGAGCAGTACTTC.

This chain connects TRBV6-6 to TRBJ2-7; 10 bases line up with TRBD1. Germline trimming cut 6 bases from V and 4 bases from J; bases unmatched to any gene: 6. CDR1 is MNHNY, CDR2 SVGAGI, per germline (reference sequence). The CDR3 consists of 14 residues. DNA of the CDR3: TGTGCCAGCAGAAAGACAGGGGGCAATTACGAGCAGTACTTC. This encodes CASRKTGGNYEQYF.

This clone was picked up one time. CDR3 DNA sequence: TGTGCCAGCAGTTTTAGACCGTTCTCTGGGGCCAACGTCCTGACTTTC. Translating it yields CASSFRPFSGANVLTF. This chain connects TRBV28 to TRBJ2-6, with D hard to call. Looked up from germline, CDR1 is MDHEN and CDR2 is SYDVKM. This CDR3 has 16 residues. Trimming pared 3 bases from V and 0 bases from J, leaving 9 bases between.